Listed here is a single T cell receptor beta chain. Its specificity is not known. This entry comes from a study of graft-versus-host responses after intestinal transplantation. This CDR3 spans 18 amino acids. Germline V gene sequence: CDR1 SGHAT, CDR2 FQNNGV. V lost 0 bases, J lost 0 bases, and 4 bases stayed unmatched. Assay: immunoSEQ multiplex PCR; the TCRdb copy retains only in-frame clones and omits some. The repertoire holds around 71,000 clones, with just under 95% as singletons. This TCR was recovered from a human donor who received an intestinal transplant. This rearrangement joins TRBV11-2 to TRBJ2-3; the match to TRBD2 covers 12 bases. Sequencing used unstimulated CD8+ T cells sorted from spleen or lymph node cells, obtained before intestinal transplant. The CDR3 DNA follows: TGTGCCAGCAGCTTAGAGGGACTAGCGGGTACTAGCACAGATACGCAGTATTTT. Translated, it gives CASSLEGLAGTSTDTQYF.